The rows below give T cell receptor beta chains drawn from one sample of a study of immune evolution from preneoplasia to lung adenocarcinoma. Data came from immunoSEQ multiplex PCR; TCRdb stores just in-frame clones and leaves some out. The sample includes some 11,000 clones, roughly 84% seen only once; the top ten take roughly 1.5%. Sequencing was carried out using FFPE minimally invasive lung adenocarcinoma tissue. Receptors originate from a person aged 70 to 85 with lung adenocarcinoma. Both conserved end residues are trimmed from each CDR3. Fields, in order: V gene, CDR3 protein.

>TRBV29-1
SVNPGTQETQY
>TRBV28
ASSFRLDTLSYEQY
>TRBV15
ATSRDTGQGTNYGYT
>TRBV6-1
ASSEGDGRNEQF
>TRBV30
AWSVEFKTGELF
>TRBV30
AWNQGWGTEAF
>TRBV5-1
ASSPDRGPVRETQY
>TRBV5-1
ASSLVGRGATNEKLF
>TRBV5-1
ASSSNVQVSGELF
>TRBV5-8
ASSPTTGANQPQH
>TRBV15
ATSPDRRYQETQY
>TRBV5-5
ASSLSGSGANVLT
>TRBV9
ASSVGGETQY
>TRBV7-2
ASSFAPTDTQY
>TRBV7-3
ASSLGGWNQETQY
>TRBV6-1
ASMTLTGGYT
>TRBV7-3
ASSLSGALNYGYT
>TRBV7-9
ASSLARYEQY
>TRBV7-9
AGREYTGELF
>TRBV7-9
ASSSGLYEQY
>TRBV11-2
ASSSPGQQANYGYT
>TRBV6-5
ASSYPRQGRIEKLF
>TRBV5-1
ASSLVGMQETQY
>TRBV10-2
ASNGGHEQY
>TRBV29-1
SVGGQGNTEAF
>TRBV9
ASSPTTTGRGVDTQY
>TRBV6-5
ASSYSWTAHEQY
>TRBV5-1
ASSLPTGAEQY
>TRBV10-1
ASSETLAGSYEQY
>TRBV11-3
ASSLGGGTGIRSNQPQH
>TRBV30
AWSTGNSGNTIY
>TRBV11-2
ASSSRTGDNEKLF
>TRBV19
ASSSWGTPLH
>TRBV7-9
ASSSEIGAARGTQY
>TRBV29-1
SVAVGTMKGELF
>TRBV6-1
ASNLGASTDTQY
>TRBV21-1
ASSRRGLHALGDRGTEAF
>TRBV27
ASSRYGLTEAF
>TRBV15
ATSRDRGAGELF
>TRBV10-2
ASSDAPTDGYT
>TRBV4-1
ASSHPFRGLDAF
>TRBV7-9
ASSLDWEQNYGYT
>TRBV7-9
ASSDPLTPLH
>TRBV7-9
ASSLAGSYNEQF
>TRBV6-7
ASRQPRGSRRGHNTNEKLF
>TRBV6-5
ASSTGQHTDTQY
>TRBV11-2
ASSLDRSSYEQY
>TRBV5-6
ASSLVAGGNYNEQF
>TRBV5-8
ASSLGSGRARETQY
>TRBV5-4
ASSQPDGKSPLH
>TRBV4-2
ASSQDRTSGRAVLRETQY
>TRBV5-1
ASSLGTGQLSQPQH
>TRBV15
ATSRDPGAEQF
>TRBV29-1
SLGTPGTDTQY
>TRBV9
ASSPRTGRPNEKLF
>TRBV7-9
ASSLEDSGYT
>TRBV7-3
ASSRDRVTTEAF
>TRBV9
ASSVTWGRNDPGTKLGANVLT
>TRBV21-1
ASSKDGHTEAF